These 32 T cell receptor beta chains share one sample of origin, sequenced in a study of T-cell reconstitution after alpha-beta-depleted transplantation in children (dated by TCRdb to 2016 to 2017). Libraries were built with PCR. Sequenced on an Illumina HiSeq 2500. To normalize quantification of the TCRbeta repertoire, the TCR libraries were built with molecular barcoding that relied on unique molecular identifiers. TCRdb reworked the public reads: Q25 trimming with fastp, MiXCR clone assembly, productive beta chains retained. Rows with one shared CDR3 protein collapse into an entry with the most common genes and DNA. The sample table records just over 950,000 distinct CDR3 sequences; about 26% of these occur just once. Clones ranked in the top ten supply roughly 28% of the sample. According to the study, the label for this sample's treatment or condition signals: allogeneic hematopoietic cell transplantation with graft depleted of TCRalphabeta T cells and CD19 B cells.

The material sequenced was PBMCs, mostly from graft donor cells, taken 360 days after TCRalphabeta/CD19-depleted stem cell transplant. The receptors derive from a boy younger than two who had a stem cell transplant for SCID, so the T cells may come from the graft donor.

The V and J genes are TRBV4-2 and TRBJ2-7; perhaps TRBD1 as D (6 bases). V lost 4 bases to trimming and J lost 0 bases, with 16 bases between them. CDR1 is LGHNA, CDR2 YNFKEQ, per germline. The CDR3 has 16 amino acids. The CDR3 DNA sequence: TGTGCCAGCAGCCCCGGGCTAGGGGGTCTCTCCTACGAGCAGTACTTC. This codes for CASSPGLGGLSYEQYF.

J is TRBJ2-1 and V is TRBV4-1; no clear D. This CDR3 comprises 13 residues. The V end was cut by 0 bases, the J end by 9 bases, with 9 bases between. Germline V gene data show CDR1 as MGHRA and CDR2 as YSYEKL. The CDR3 nucleotides are TGCGCCAGCAGCCAAGATCCGAAGGGTGAGCAGTTCTTC. Protein sequence: CASSQDPKGEQFF.

This clonotype has just a few counts. This chain joins TRBV21-1 and TRBJ2-5; TRBD1 is the table's D call, not checked against the DNA. TRBV21-1 is termed a pseudogene. This CDR3 is 14 amino acids long. The CDR3 region is CASSSRGDQETQYF. The CDR3 nucleotides read TGTGCCAGCAGCTCCAGGGGGGACCAAGAGACCCAGTACTTC.

J is TRBJ2-1 and V is TRBV7-8; D is possibly TRBD2 (5 bases). V was trimmed by 4 bases and J by 8 bases, leaving 18 bases between them. This CDR3 region has 15 residues. Looked up from germline, CDR1 is SGHVS and CDR2 is FQNEAQ. This CDR3 is CASSWRGLARDEQFF. The CDR3 nucleotides are TGTGCCAGCAGCTGGAGAGGATTGGCGAGGGATGAGCAGTTCTTC.

The chain couples TRBV5-5 to TRBJ2-1; TRBD1 agrees at 10 bases. Germline CDR1 SGHKS, CDR2 YYEKEE (reference sequence). The CDR3 has 17 residues. With 0 bases clipped from V and 4 bases from J, the junction kept 7 bases outside the gene matches. The CDR3 spells CASSLGAGTGEYNEQFF. The CDR3 DNA reads as TGTGCCAGCAGCTTGGGAGCCGGGACAGGGGAATACAATGAGCAGTTCTTC.

The rearrangement uses TRBV6-2 or TRBV6-3 and TRBJ2-1, with TRBD2 matching 9 bases. V shed 7 bases and J 0 bases; nucleotides not matched to a gene: 7. Per the germline V gene, CDR1 is MNHEY and CDR2 is SVGEGT. The CDR3 spans 16 residues. CDR3 bases: TGTGCCAGCACTAGCGGGGCAACTAGCTCCTACAATGAGCAGTTCTTC. Encoded protein: CASTSGATSSYNEQFF.

This clonotype appeared a single time. V usage is TRBV2 and J usage is TRBJ2-6; D is perhaps TRBD1 or TRBD2 (5 bases each). Trimming pared 4 bases from V and 1 base from J, leaving 8 bases between. Germline CDR1 is SNHLY and CDR2 is FYNNEI. This CDR3 contains 15 residues. CDR3 region: CASSGGGSGANVLTF. DNA for the CDR3: TGTGCCAGCAGTGGTGGGGGATCTGGGGCCAACGTCCTGACTTTC.

This clonotype was observed many times. The rearrangement joins TRBV5-1 to TRBJ2-1; TRBD2 matches 8 bases. The V gene's germline CDR1 is SGHRS and CDR2 YFSETQ. V gave up 7 bases and J gave up 5 bases; unmatched junction bases: 8. This CDR3 contains 14 residues. The CDR3 protein is CASVQGTSHNEQFF. CDR3 coding DNA: TGCGCCAGCGTCCAAGGGACTAGTCACAATGAGCAGTTCTTC.

The sample holds a few counts of this clonotype. J is TRBJ2-1 and V is TRBV9; the match to TRBD2 covers 7 bases. The germline gives CDR1 SGDLS, CDR2 YYNGEE. This CDR3 region has 16 residues. Trimming at V came to 3 bases and at J to 0 bases, leaving 6 bases not matched to a gene. The CDR3, as DNA: TGTGCCAGCAGCGCCCCCGGGACTAACTCCTACAATGAGCAGTTCTTC. Its protein is CASSAPGTNSYNEQFF.

The rearrangement links TRBV10-3 to TRBJ2-2; weak D call: TRBD1 (6 bases). Germline CDR1 and CDR2: ENHRY and SYGVKD. The CDR3 consists of 16 residues. Trimming pared 5 bases from V and 6 bases from J, leaving 19 bases between. For the CDR3, the DNA is TGTGCCATCAGTACCCACAGGGCGTGGAGCGCCGGGGAGCTGTTTTTT. Protein sequence: CAISTHRAWSAGELFF.

The chain employs TRBV12-3 or TRBV12-4 and TRBJ2-2; possibly TRBD1 for D (6 bases). V shed 5 bases and J shed 5 bases, with 15 bases lying between them. The CDR3 contains 15 residues. In DNA form, the CDR3 reads TGTGCCAGCAGTATCGACAGGAGACCTACCGGGGAGCTGTTTTTT. As protein: CASSIDRRPTGELFF.

The chain employs TRBV5-6 and TRBJ1-1, with 10 bases identical to TRBD1. CDR3 length: 16 residues. Germline lookup yields CDR1 SGHDT and CDR2 YYEEEE. The ends lost 5 bases at V and 4 bases at J; junction bases unmatched: 11. The chain's CDR3 is CASRSDRGGVSTEAFF. The CDR3 coding sequence is TGTGCCAGCAGGTCGGACAGGGGGGGGGTTAGCACTGAAGCTTTCTTT.

This clonotype was picked up a small number of times. The chain has TRBV4-2 and TRBJ2-5; 9 nucleotides match TRBD2. CDR1 and CDR2 (germline): LGHNA, YNFKEQ. The CDR3 has 17 residues. Trimming at V came to 0 bases and at J to 2 bases, leaving 7 bases not matched to a gene. The chain's CDR3 is CASSQESLAGRQETQYF. DNA of the CDR3: TGTGCCAGCAGCCAAGAGTCTCTAGCGGGACGACAAGAGACCCAGTACTTC.

This clonotype was seen only a few times. V gene TRBV5-1 combines with J gene TRBJ2-2; 7 bases are a match to TRBD1. V lost 4 bases and J lost 6; bases outside the gene matches: 12. Germline CDR1 SGHRS, CDR2 YFSETQ. The CDR3 spans 16 residues. DNA for the CDR3: TGCGCCAGCAGCATATCCGGGACAGTTCCTTCCGGGGAGCTGTTTTTT. It yields the protein CASSISGTVPSGELFF.

The gene calls are TRBV3-1 and TRBJ2-5, with D hard to call. In germline, CDR1 is LGHDT, CDR2 YNNKEL (reference sequence). This CDR3 region has 16 residues. Trimming took 0 bases from V and 5 from J, leaving 16 bases between them. For the CDR3, the DNA is TGTGCCAGCAGCCAAGATCTATCCAGGATTTTGGAGACCCAGTACTTC. This sequence encodes CASSQDLSRILETQYF.

In its sample, this clonotype was seen a few times. The rearrangement uses TRBV9 and TRBJ2-7; no reliable D call. In germline, CDR1 is SGDLS, CDR2 YYNGEE. The CDR3 consists of 15 residues. The V and J ends lost 3 bases and 0 bases respectively, with 13 bases between them. CDR3 loop: CASSGGPTGSYEQYF. The CDR3 DNA is TGTGCCAGCAGCGGAGGCCCGACGGGCTCCTACGAGCAGTACTTC.

The gene calls are TRBV7-2 and TRBJ2-7; TRBD1 might be the D (6 bases). Germline V gives CDR1 SGHTA, CDR2 FQGNSA. V was pared by 4 bases and J by 2 bases, with 18 bases between. The CDR3 consists of 16 residues. This CDR3 reads CASSWRFRTEAYEQYF. The DNA for the CDR3 is TGTGCCAGCAGCTGGCGTTTCCGGACAGAAGCCTACGAGCAGTACTTC.

Here the CDR3 reads CASSPDPGQTYNEQFF. In nucleotides, the CDR3 is TGTGCCAGCAGTCCCGATCCGGGTCAGACCTACAATGAGCAGTTCTTC. The chain has TRBV7-8 and TRBJ2-1; D ambiguous. This CDR3 has 16 amino acids. Germline V gene data show CDR1 as SGHVS and CDR2 as FQNEAQ. Trimming shortened V by 6 bases and J by 2 bases, and 17 bases separated the two germline ends.

In its sample, this clonotype was seen many times. V usage is TRBV12-3 or TRBV12-4 and J usage is TRBJ2-5; 12 nucleotides align to TRBD2. Trimming took 6 bases from V and 5 from J; bases not matched to a gene: 7. The CDR3 consists of 15 residues. The CDR3 region has the DNA TGTGCCAGCAGCCTTCTAGCGGGGGGGCGGGAGACCCAGTACTTC. Amino acid sequence: CASSLLAGGRETQYF.

This clonotype was counted between two and nine times. The chain recombines TRBV29-1 with TRBJ2-5, with TRBD2 matching 13 bases. The CDR3 extends over 14 amino acids. Looked up from germline, CDR1 is SQVTM and CDR2 is ANQGSEA. The V gene end was trimmed by 4 bases and the J gene end by 7 bases; junction bases not matched to a gene: 6. CDR3 DNA: TGCAGCGTTGGAGGACTAGCGGGGGCAGGGACCCAGTACTTC. Its protein product is CSVGGLAGAGTQYF.

This chain links TRBV20-1 with TRBJ1-1; D is undetermined. V was cut by 1 base and J by 3 bases, with 24 bases left in between. CDR1 is DFQATT, CDR2 SNEGSKA, per germline (reference sequence). There are 18 residues in the CDR3. DNA for the CDR3: TGCAGTGCTAGAGTCTTAGTCGGGTCCTTTCCCGGGGACACTGAAGCTTTCTTT. Protein: CSARVLVGSFPGDTEAFF.

The chain recombines TRBV20-1 with TRBJ2-7, with D perhaps TRBD1 or TRBD2 (5 bases each). CDR1 and CDR2 from the germline V gene are DFQATT and SNEGSKA (reference sequence). The CDR3 covers 15 residues. The V gene lost 1 base and the J gene lost 5 bases, with 18 bases spanning the gap. Here the CDR3 reads CSARASRGRDNEQYF. CDR3 sequence (DNA): TGCAGTGCTAGAGCCAGTCGGGGCAGGGATAACGAGCAGTACTTC.

The V call is TRBV4-1, the J call TRBJ1-2; D possibly corresponds to TRBD1 (6 bases). CDR3 length equals 16 residues. Germline V CDR1 and CDR2: MGHRA, YSYEKL. V lost 5 bases to trimming and J lost 3 bases, with 19 bases between them. This CDR3 reads CASSYYRDGTDYGYTF. The DNA for the CDR3 is TGCGCCAGCAGCTACTACAGGGACGGGACGGACTATGGCTACACCTTC.

The chain employs TRBV4-2 and TRBJ2-5; 11 nucleotides align to TRBD2. Germline V CDR1 and CDR2: LGHNA, YNFKEQ. CDR3 length: 16 amino acids. V dropped 2 bases and J dropped 1; count of bases not matched to a gene: 3. CDR3 loop: CASSQSTSGGQETQYF. For the CDR3, the DNA is TGTGCCAGCAGCCAATCCACTAGCGGGGGCCAAGAGACCCAGTACTTC.

This clonotype was counted a few times. This chain's CDR3 is CSARPVSSYEQYF. In nucleotides, the CDR3 is TGCAGTGCTAGACCCGTAAGCTCCTACGAGCAGTACTTC. J is TRBJ2-7 and V is TRBV20-1, with unresolved D. V lost 2 bases, J lost 0 bases, and 8 bases lay in between. The germline V gene has CDR1 DFQATT and CDR2 SNEGSKA (reference sequence). The CDR3 consists of 13 residues.

This chain joins TRBV25-1 and TRBJ2-3, with a weak D call TRBD2 (7 bases). Germline values: CDR1 MGHDK, CDR2 SYGVNS. This CDR3 has 16 residues. V lost 6 bases, J lost 5 bases, and 21 bases lay in between. Written as DNA, the CDR3 is TGTGCCAGCAGCTTCCCGCGGGGGCTGGGCAGAGATACGCAGTATTTT. This codes for CASSFPRGLGRDTQYF.

The J gene is TRBJ2-5, the V gene TRBV12-3 or TRBV12-4, with D possibly matching TRBD1 (6 bases). This CDR3 has 14 amino acids. V was trimmed by 7 bases and J by 1 base, leaving 13 bases between them. The CDR3 reads CASNPKGVQETQYF. The CDR3 DNA follows: TGTGCCAGCAATCCGAAGGGGGTCCAAGAGACCCAGTACTTC.

This clonotype was observed at least ten times. This chain connects TRBV10-2 to TRBJ1-1; D is possibly TRBD1 (6 bases). From germline, CDR1 is WSHSY and CDR2 SAAADI. This CDR3 spans 15 amino acids. V lost 2 bases and J 1 base, leaving 11 bases between the germline ends. For the CDR3, the DNA is TGCGCCAGCAGTGAGCATGGCAGGGGGAACACTGAAGCTTTCTTT. Protein: CASSEHGRGNTEAFF.

This clonotype came up many times. The rearrangement joins TRBV28 to TRBJ2-1; no firm D call. The CDR3 has 15 amino acids. Per germline, CDR1 MDHEN and CDR2 SYDVKM. The V end lost 5 bases, the J end lost 3 bases, and 14 bases lay between the germline ends. CDR3 sequence reads: CASSKSGLIYNEQFF. DNA for the CDR3: TGTGCCAGCAGTAAATCCGGATTAATCTACAATGAGCAGTTCTTC.

This clonotype has only a few counts. V gene TRBV28 combines with J gene TRBJ2-7; D remains ambiguous. Germline V lookup: CDR1 MDHEN, CDR2 SYDVKM. V was pared by 2 bases and J by 2 bases, with 10 bases between. The CDR3 contains 14 residues. DNA for the CDR3: TGTGCCAGCAGTTTACCCGGCGGCCCCTACGAGCAGTACTTC. Translated, it gives CASSLPGGPYEQYF. The complete variable domain, with remaining parts taken from reference TRBV28 and TRBJ2-7, reads DVKVTQSSRYLVKRTGEKVFLECVQDMDHENMFWYRQDPGLGLRLIYFSYDVKMKEKGDIPEGYSVSREKKERFSLILESASTNQTSMYLCASSLPGGPYEQYFGPGTRLTVT.

In its sample, this clonotype was seen once. The rearrangement links TRBV6-1 to TRBJ2-7; 9 positions match TRBD1. V lost 3 bases to trimming and J lost 2 bases; unmatched junction nucleotides: 8. CDR1 MNHNS and CDR2 SASEGT come from the germline V gene. The CDR3 is 16 amino acids. CDR3 bases: TGTGCCAGCAGTGATGCAGTCCGGACAGGGGCCTACGAGCAGTACTTC. It encodes CASSDAVRTGAYEQYF.

This clonotype was seen more than once but under ten times. The chain uses TRBV4-1 and TRBJ2-5; D is unresolved. From germline, CDR1 is MGHRA and CDR2 YSYEKL. V lost 0 bases, J lost 1 base, and 12 bases lay in between. This CDR3 region has 16 residues. The CDR3 nucleotides are TGCGCCAGCAGCCAAGATCCGGGTCCGCTCCAAGAGACCCAGTACTTC. Encoded protein: CASSQDPGPLQETQYF.